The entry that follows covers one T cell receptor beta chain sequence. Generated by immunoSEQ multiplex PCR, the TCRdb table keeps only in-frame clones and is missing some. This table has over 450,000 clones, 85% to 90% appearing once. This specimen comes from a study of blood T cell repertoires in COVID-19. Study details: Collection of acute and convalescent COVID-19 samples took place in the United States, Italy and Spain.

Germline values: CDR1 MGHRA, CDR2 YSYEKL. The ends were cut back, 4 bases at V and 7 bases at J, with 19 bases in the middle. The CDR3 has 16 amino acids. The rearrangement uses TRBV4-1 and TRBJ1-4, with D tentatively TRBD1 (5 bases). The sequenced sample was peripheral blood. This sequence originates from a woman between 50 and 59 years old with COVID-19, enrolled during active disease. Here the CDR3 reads CASSPLYQGSSEKLFF. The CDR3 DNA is TGCGCCAGCAGCCCGCTTTACCAGGGTAGTAGTGAAAAACTGTTTTTT.